This T cell receptor (beta chain) was sequenced in a study of graft-versus-host responses after intestinal transplantation. Across the study: Following induction with anti-thymocyte globulin, all recipients were given tacrolimus and steroids for two to four years.

The assay was immunoSEQ multiplex PCR, and TCRdb's table has in-frame clones only and misses some. The repertoire has around 95,000 clones, approximately 84% of them found once; the top ten carry around 0.86%. A word on this clone: Its antigen is unidentified.

The CDR3 is 14 residues long. Germline V gene data show CDR1 as MNHEY and CDR2 as SVGAGI. V lost 5 bases and J lost 0, with 10 bases in between. The rearrangement links TRBV6-5 to TRBJ1-1; D not resolved. The source material was unstimulated CD4+ T cells sorted from spleen or lymph node cells, sampled before transplant. This receptor was taken from a human donor who was the organ donor for an intestinal transplant. The CDR3 nucleotides read TGTGCCAGCAGTCAGTTAGCGCTGAACACTGAAGCTTTCTTT. Protein product: CASSQLALNTEAFF.